The clone carrying this TCR beta chain was observed a handful of times. Its antigen is unknown. The junction and the germline gene differ at one end; a read error may be behind it. This entry is derived from a study of T cells in Graves' hyperthyroidism and ophthalmopathy. Study-wide results and limits: Most clonotypes expanded in the thyroid (above 0.001) were also present in blood.

The germline CDR1 and CDR2 sequences are ENHRY and SYGVKD. CDR3 length equals 14 residues. Isolation of PBMCs was performed on 8.5 to 10 ml fresh peripheral blood. TCR beta CDR3 regions were amplified from RNA transcripts. During a first-round RT-PCR of the TCR CDR3, the HTBI primer set was used. TCRdb ran MiXCR on the multiplex PCR reads and lists one entry per CDR3 protein. The data show some 800,000 distinct CDR3 sequences, about 38% seen once. The clonotype originates from a man in his late teens or twenties with Graves' hyperthyroidism. The genes are TRBV10-3 and TRBJ1-5; D is unresolved. Sequenced: blood. The CDR3 is CASSAEQYNQPQHF. The CDR3 coding sequence is TGTGCCAGCAGTGCCGAACAATACAATCAGCCCCAGCATTTT.